This record covers a single TCR beta chain. Trimming pared 5 bases from V and 1 base from J, leaving 20 bases between. The CDR3 runs to 17 residues. Germline assignment: CDR1 MNHEY and CDR2 SMNVEV (reference sequence). Data came from immunoSEQ multiplex PCR; TCRdb stores just in-frame clones and leaves some out. The sample lists some 220,000 clones; 86% were seen once. These data originate in a study of blood T cell repertoires in COVID-19. On the study more broadly: Collection of acute and convalescent COVID-19 samples took place in the United States, Italy and Spain.

Enrolled through a virtual design, the participants were between roughly 18 and 95 years of age and came from fewer than 30 US areas. This receptor was taken from a middle-aged woman with acute COVID-19. The sequencing sample was made of PBMCs or T cells enriched from blood (not recorded which). The V call is TRBV27, the J call TRBJ1-1, with D possibly matching TRBD1 (5 bases). The CDR3 DNA is TGTGCCAGCAGTAAACGGTCGGTGGGGCTTGAGAACACTGAAGCTTTCTTT. Its translation is CASSKRSVGLENTEAFF.